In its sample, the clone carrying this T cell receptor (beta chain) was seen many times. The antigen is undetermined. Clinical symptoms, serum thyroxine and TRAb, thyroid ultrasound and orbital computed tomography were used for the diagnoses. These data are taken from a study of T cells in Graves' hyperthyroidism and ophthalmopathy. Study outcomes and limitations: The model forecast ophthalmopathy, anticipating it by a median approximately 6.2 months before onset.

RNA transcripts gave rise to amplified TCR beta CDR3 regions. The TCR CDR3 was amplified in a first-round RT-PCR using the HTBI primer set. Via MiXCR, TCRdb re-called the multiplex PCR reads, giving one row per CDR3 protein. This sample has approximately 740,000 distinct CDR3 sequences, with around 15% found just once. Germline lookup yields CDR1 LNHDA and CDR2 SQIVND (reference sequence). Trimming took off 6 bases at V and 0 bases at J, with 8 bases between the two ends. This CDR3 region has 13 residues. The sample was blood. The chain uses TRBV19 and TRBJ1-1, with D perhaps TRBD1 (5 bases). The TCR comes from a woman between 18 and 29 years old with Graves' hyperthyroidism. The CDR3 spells CASRVTVNTEAFF. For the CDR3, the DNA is TGTGCCAGTAGGGTGACAGTGAACACTGAAGCTTTCTTT.